Sequencing of this T cell receptor (beta chain) was carried out in a study of type 1 and type 2 diabetes patients. PCR was run on genomic DNA. Multiplex PCR with 30 forward and 13 reverse primers amplified the TCR beta CDR3. TCRdb reprocessed the multiplex PCR reads via MiXCR and lists one record per CDR3 protein. This table holds around 300,000 distinct CDR3 sequences, more than 40% found once. No donor had another autoimmune disease or recent infection within four weeks. This clonotype was counted between two and nine times. Trimming took 2 bases from V and 4 from J, leaving 6 bases between them. In germline, CDR1 is LNHDA, CDR2 SQIVND (reference sequence). The CDR3 is 13 amino acids.

The chain has TRBV19 and TRBJ1-5; no firm D call. The TCR originated in a man aged 18 to 29 with type 2 diabetes. Sequencing input: peripheral blood mononuclear cells (PBMCs). The CDR3 DNA reads TGTGCCAGTAGTATACAGGAAAATCAGCCCCAGCATTTT. This gives the protein CASSIQENQPQHF.